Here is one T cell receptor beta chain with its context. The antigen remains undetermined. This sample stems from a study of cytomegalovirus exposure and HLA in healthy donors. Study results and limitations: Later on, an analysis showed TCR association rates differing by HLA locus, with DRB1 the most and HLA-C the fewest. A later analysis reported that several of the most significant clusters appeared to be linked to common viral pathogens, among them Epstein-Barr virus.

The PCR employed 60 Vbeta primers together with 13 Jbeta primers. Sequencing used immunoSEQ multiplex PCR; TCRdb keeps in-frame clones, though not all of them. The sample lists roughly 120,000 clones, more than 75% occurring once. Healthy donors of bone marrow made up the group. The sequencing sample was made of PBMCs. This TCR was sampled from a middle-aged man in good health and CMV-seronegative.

DNA for the CDR3: TGTGCCACCAGCAGAGATCAAACAGGTTATCAGCCCCAGCATTTT. Protein sequence: CATSRDQTGYQPQHF. V is TRBV15 and J is TRBJ1-5; D may be TRBD1 (5 bases). The CDR3 runs to 15 residues. V lost 0 bases and J 5 bases, leaving 11 bases between the germline ends. Germline V gene data show CDR1 as LNHNV and CDR2 as YYDKDF (reference sequence).